The present T cell receptor beta chain was sequenced within a study of cytomegalovirus exposure and HLA in healthy donors. General study points: Only CMV serostatus was available as immune exposure information.

Germline trimming cut 4 bases from V and 0 bases from J; bases unmatched to any gene: 6. Germline V lookup: CDR1 LNHDA, CDR2 SQIVND (reference sequence). The CDR3 loop spans 18 amino acids. 13 Jbeta primers and 60 Vbeta primers were used for the PCR. Assay used: immunoSEQ multiplex PCR; TCRdb lists only in-frame clones, some missing. The data contain 150,000 to 200,000 clones, around 80% of them singletons. For this clone: Its antigen is not identified.

This rearrangement joins TRBV19 to TRBJ2-6; 10 nucleotides agree with TRBD1. The TCR sequence derives from a female donor in good health and CMV-seronegative. The sequencing sample was made of PBMCs. CDR3 amino acids: CASSRGTGDPSGANVLTF. The CDR3, as DNA: TGTGCCAGTAGTAGGGGGACAGGGGACCCCTCTGGGGCCAACGTCCTGACTTTC.